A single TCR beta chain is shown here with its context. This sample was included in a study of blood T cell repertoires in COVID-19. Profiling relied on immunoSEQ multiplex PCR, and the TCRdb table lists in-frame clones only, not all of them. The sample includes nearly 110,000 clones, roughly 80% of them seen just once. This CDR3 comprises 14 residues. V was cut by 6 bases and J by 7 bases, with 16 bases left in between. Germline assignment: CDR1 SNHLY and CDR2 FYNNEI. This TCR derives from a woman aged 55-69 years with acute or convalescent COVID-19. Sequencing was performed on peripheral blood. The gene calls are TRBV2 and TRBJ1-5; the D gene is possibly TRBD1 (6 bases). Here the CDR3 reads CASRDGQFGQPQHF. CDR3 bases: TGTGCCAGCAGAGACGGACAGTTTGGACAGCCCCAGCATTTT.